Presented here are 28 T cell receptor beta chains from one specimen sequenced in a study of blood T cells in healthy people across ages. A second 7 to 11 cycle PCR used barcoded and J-beta primers. MiXCR was run by TCRdb on the 5' RACE reads, yielding one entry per CDR3 protein. The sample lists roughly 680,000 distinct CDR3 sequences; approximately 52% were seen once. The source material was blood. The receptors shown here come from an elderly woman in good health.

This chain links TRBV27 with TRBJ1-1; no definite D call. The CDR3 loop spans 16 amino acids. The germline CDR1 and CDR2 sequences are MNHEY and SMNVEV (reference sequence). Trimming cost V 3 bases and J 1 base, with 15 bases left between them. The CDR3 sequence is CASSFKAGSTNTEAFF. CDR3 DNA sequence: TGTGCCAGCAGTTTCAAGGCGGGCAGCACGAACACTGAAGCTTTCTTT.

The V call is TRBV7-9, the J call TRBJ1-2; D perhaps matches TRBD1 (5 bases). Trimming left V 7 bases short and J 2 bases short, with 23 bases between. The CDR3 totals 17 residues. Germline CDR1 and CDR2: SEHNR and FQNEAQ (reference sequence). Here the CDR3 reads CASNSHGGVGANYGYTF. In DNA, the CDR3 is TGTGCCAGCAACTCCCATGGGGGTGTTGGTGCAAACTATGGCTACACCTTC. Variable domain in full (rest from reference TRBV7-9 and TRBJ1-2): DTGVSQNPRHKITKRGQNVTFRCDPISEHNRLYWYRQTLGQGPEFLTYFQNEAQLEKSRLLSDRFSAERPKGSFSTLEIQRTEQGDSAMYLCASNSHGGVGANYGYTFGSGTRLTVV.

V is TRBV7-6 and J is TRBJ1-5, with D hard to call. CDR1 is SGHVS, CDR2 FNYEAQ, per germline. There are 12 residues in the CDR3. V was trimmed by 6 bases and J by 6 bases, leaving 9 bases between them. CDR3 sequence reads: CASRRISQPQHF. CDR3 nucleotide sequence: TGTGCCAGCAGGAGGATTTCTCAGCCCCAGCATTTT.

Worth noting for this clonotype: This clone may be a read error of a much larger clone one base away. V and J are TRBV20-1 and TRBJ2-5, with 10 bases aligning to TRBD2. CDR1 DFQATT and CDR2 SNEGSKA come from the germline V gene (reference sequence). CDR3 length equals 14 residues. V gave up 3 bases and J gave up 11 bases; unmatched junction bases: 12. The CDR3 coding sequence is TGCAGTGCTAGGTTTCTAGCGGGAGTCAATGAGCAGTACTTC. It encodes CSARFLAGVNEQYF.

This clonotype came up a few times. The chain joins TRBV18 to TRBJ1-5, with D maybe TRBD1 (6 bases). Germline values: CDR1 KGHSH, CDR2 LQKENI. V was trimmed by 2 bases and J by 5 bases, leaving 10 bases between them. The CDR3 has 14 amino acids. The CDR3 here is CASSPGQSYQPQHF. CDR3 in DNA: TGTGCCAGCTCACCAGGACAGTCCTATCAGCCCCAGCATTTT.

DNA of the CDR3: TGTGCCAGCAGCTTCGAGGGGGGGACCGATGAGCAGTTCTTC. This gives the protein CASSFEGGTDEQFF. The chain couples TRBV11-2 to TRBJ2-1; possible D gene TRBD2, 7 bases. The germline V and J ends were trimmed by 3 bases and 8 bases, with 14 bases remaining between them. Germline CDR1 and CDR2: SGHAT and FQNNGV. The CDR3 totals 14 residues.

V is TRBV12-3 or TRBV12-4 and J is TRBJ1-1, with 8 bases fitting TRBD1. The CDR3 is made up of 14 amino acids. J was trimmed by 3 bases and V by 6 bases; bases with no gene match: 6. In nucleotides, the CDR3 is TGTGCCAGCAGCCACCCGGACAGGGACACTGAAGCTTTCTTT. Encoded protein: CASSHPDRDTEAFF.

The V gene is TRBV6-5, the J gene TRBJ2-2; the D gene is possibly TRBD2 (6 bases). Per the germline V gene, CDR1 is MNHEY and CDR2 is SVGAGI. V was trimmed by 0 bases and J by 7 bases, leaving 15 bases between them. The CDR3 runs to 16 residues. The CDR3 sequence: CASSYSIAQGGGELFF. DNA for the CDR3: TGTGCCAGCAGTTACTCGATAGCCCAGGGAGGCGGGGAGCTGTTTTTT.

The J gene is TRBJ1-2, the V gene TRBV20-1, with 7 bases identical to TRBD1. Germline V gene data show CDR1 as DFQATT and CDR2 as SNEGSKA (reference sequence). The CDR3 contains 12 residues. The trim removed 8 bases at V and 2 bases at J, leaving 5 bases unmatched. The CDR3 is CSSGQLNYGYTF. The CDR3 region has the DNA TGCAGTTCGGGACAGCTGAACTATGGCTACACCTTC.

This clonotype turned up a few times. This chain links TRBV20-1 with TRBJ1-2; unclear D gene. Between the trimmed V and J ends, which lost 5 bases and 5 bases, there was a span of 24 bases. The CDR3 is 16 residues long. Germline CDR1 reads DFQATT; CDR2 reads SNEGSKA (reference sequence). CDR3 DNA: TGCAGTGCTCTCTTGGTATTCCGGGCCCGGGGATATGGCTACACCTTC. Its protein product is CSALLVFRARGYGYTF.

This clonotype was found many times. CDR3 sequence (DNA): TGCGCCAGCAGCTTGGAGGTGACAGGTTCCTACGAGCAGTACTTC. Its protein product is CASSLEVTGSYEQYF. This rearrangement joins TRBV5-1 to TRBJ2-7; possible D gene TRBD1, 6 bases. Germline loops: CDR1 SGHRS, CDR2 YFSETQ. The CDR3 spans 15 residues. V was pared by 0 bases and J by 1 base, with 11 bases between.

This clonotype was detected ten times or more. The chain's CDR3 is CASSGTSLNNEQFF. As DNA, the CDR3 is TGCGCCAGCAGCGGGACTAGCCTGAACAATGAGCAGTTCTTC. The chain couples TRBV5-1 to TRBJ2-1; TRBD2 agrees at 9 bases. There are 14 residues in the CDR3. V shed 4 bases, J shed 5 bases, and the junction held 4 bases outside the gene matches. The germline V gene encodes CDR1 SGHRS and CDR2 YFSETQ.

The chain couples TRBV10-3 to TRBJ2-1, with 8 bases that match TRBD1. This CDR3 spans 17 amino acids. Germline assignment: CDR1 ENHRY and CDR2 SYGVKD. The junction had 12 bases not matched to a gene; V was cut back by 6 bases and J by 2 bases. CDR3 sequence: CAISGKQGDGPYNEQFF. DNA for the CDR3: TGTGCCATCAGCGGTAAACAGGGGGACGGGCCCTACAATGAGCAGTTCTTC.

There are many counts of this clonotype. The chain uses TRBV7-8 and TRBJ2-7; 7 positions match TRBD1. The ends lost 5 bases at V and 1 base at J; junction bases unmatched: 8. The germline V gene has CDR1 SGHVS and CDR2 FQNEAQ. The CDR3 consists of 15 residues. The CDR3 nucleotides read TGTGCCAGCAGCCACAGGGGCCTTGGATCCTACGAGCAGTACTTC. It encodes CASSHRGLGSYEQYF.

Worth noting for this clonotype: Being one base from a much bigger clone, this may be a read error. The CDR3 protein is CASSSRDRDENTEAFF. The DNA for the CDR3 is TGTGCCAGCAGTTCACGGGACAGGGACGAGAACACTGAAGCTTTCTTT. The chain couples TRBV27 to TRBJ1-1, with 9 bases fitting TRBD1. Trimming cost V 4 bases and J 1 base; bases outside gene matches: 7. Germline V gene data show CDR1 as MNHEY and CDR2 as SMNVEV (reference sequence). The CDR3 spans 16 residues.

This clonotype was detected only a few times. The junction departs from the called germline gene at one end, perhaps through a read error. The chain recombines TRBV5-1 with TRBJ1-4; TRBD1 might be the D (6 bases). CDR1 is SGHRS and CDR2 is YFSETQ in the germline V gene. The CDR3 spans 14 residues. CDR3 DNA sequence: TGCACCAGCAGCCCTGGACAGCAGAATGAAAAACTGTTTTTT. Its protein is CTSSPGQQNEKLFF.

J is TRBJ2-1 and V is TRBV18, with D maybe TRBD1 (6 bases). Trimming took 4 bases from V and 5 from J, leaving 15 bases between them. CDR1 KGHSH and CDR2 LQKENI come from the germline V gene. CDR3 length equals 15 residues. The CDR3 region has the DNA TGTGCCAGCTCACAAAACAGGGTATCCAACAATGAGCAGTTCTTC. It specifies CASSQNRVSNNEQFF.

The rearrangement uses TRBV12-3 or TRBV12-4 and TRBJ1-2; the D is unclear. The CDR3 spans 13 residues. V lost 3 bases and J lost 6, with 11 bases in between. The CDR3 reads CASSFDGLNGYTF. The CDR3 bases are TGTGCCAGCAGTTTTGACGGGCTAAATGGCTACACCTTC.

The chain uses TRBV28 and TRBJ1-1; tentatively, D is TRBD1 (6 bases). This CDR3 comprises 15 residues. Germline assignment: CDR1 MDHEN and CDR2 SYDVKM. V was pared by 6 bases and J by 1 base, with 15 bases between. CDR3 sequence (DNA): TGTGCCAGCAGCTTGGGGATGACAGGGAACACTGAAGCTTTCTTT. Protein: CASSLGMTGNTEAFF.

This chain uses TRBV9 with TRBJ2-3; TRBD2 is a possible D gene (6 bases). The germline gives CDR1 SGDLS, CDR2 YYNGEE. The V and J ends lost 3 bases and 6 bases respectively, with 17 bases between them. This CDR3 has 15 amino acids. CDR3 protein: CASSERATSGDTQYF. The CDR3 DNA is TGTGCCAGCAGCGAGCGGGCCACCTCAGGGGATACGCAGTATTTT.

In regard to this clonotype: A single base separates this from a much larger clone, so it may be a read error. The chain has TRBV4-2 and TRBJ2-7; 7 bases match TRBD2. The CDR3 is made up of 14 amino acids. CDR1 and CDR2 (germline): LGHNA, YNFKEQ. J lost 7 bases, V lost 1 base, and 7 bases had no gene match. This CDR3 is CASSQVGTSDEQYF. CDR3 nucleotide sequence: TGTGCCAGCAGCCAAGTCGGAACTAGCGATGAGCAGTACTTC.

The J gene is TRBJ1-2, the V gene TRBV18; the match to TRBD1 covers 10 bases. With V trimmed by 2 bases and J by 1 base, 10 bases remained unmatched. Germline lookup yields CDR1 KGHSH and CDR2 LQKENI. The CDR3 has 18 residues. For the CDR3, the DNA is TGTGCCAGCTCACCATCCCGGGACAGGGGTTTCCATAACTATGGCTACACCTTC. This gives the protein CASSPSRDRGFHNYGYTF.

With regard to this clonotype: Being one base from a much bigger clone, this may be a read error. As DNA, the CDR3 is TGTGCCAGCAGTTTAGCCTTGACAGGGGGCAATGAGCAGTACTTC. This translates into CASSLALTGGNEQYF. The chain links TRBV12-3 or TRBV12-4 to TRBJ2-7; 10 bases map to TRBD1. The CDR3 has 15 amino acids. V lost 0 bases, J lost 7 bases, and 6 bases stayed unmatched.

This clonotype was counted ten times or more. The chain has TRBV9 and TRBJ2-5, with D hard to call. This CDR3 contains 14 residues. V was shortened by 2 bases and J by 2 bases, with 10 bases between the two germline ends. CDR1 and CDR2 from the germline V gene are SGDLS and YYNGEE. In DNA form, the CDR3 reads TGTGCCAGCAGCGTCCAACAATCTCAAGAGACCCAGTACTTC. Translating it yields CASSVQQSQETQYF.

This clonotype was observed a few times. V gene TRBV6-6 combines with J gene TRBJ1-5; D unclear. The CDR3 extends over 13 amino acids. Germline V CDR1 and CDR2: MNHNY, SVGAGI (reference sequence). V was cut by 5 bases and J by 6 bases, with 11 bases left in between. This CDR3 is CASSDVEGQPQHF. CDR3 nucleotide sequence: TGTGCCAGCAGTGACGTCGAGGGTCAGCCCCAGCATTTT.

This clonotype was detected ten times or more. The J gene is TRBJ1-1, the V gene TRBV6-5; D gene unclear. The CDR3 loop spans 14 amino acids. The germline V and J ends were trimmed by 5 bases and 1 base, with 11 bases remaining between them. Germline V gene data show CDR1 as MNHEY and CDR2 as SVGAGI. CDR3 loop: CASSHPHSNTEAFF. The CDR3 nucleotides read TGTGCCAGCAGTCACCCTCACTCGAACACTGAAGCTTTCTTT.

This clonotype appeared many times. This rearrangement joins TRBV14 to TRBJ2-7; D remains unclear. Germline assignment: CDR1 SGHDN and CDR2 FVKESK. V lost 0 bases and J 3 bases, leaving 3 bases between the germline ends. This CDR3 is 12 amino acids long. CDR3 DNA: TGTGCCAGCAGCCAAGATGGCTACGAGCAGTACTTC. It codes for CASSQDGYEQYF.

This clonotype was recorded a few times. CDR3 nucleotide sequence: TGCGCCAGCAGCCTCACCGGGGGCCTCGAGGGGGAGCAGTACTTC. Translation: CASSLTGGLEGEQYF. V gene TRBV4-3 combines with J gene TRBJ2-7; either TRBD1 or TRBD2 may fit D (6 bases each). CDR1 is LGHNA and CDR2 is YSLEER in the germline V gene. CDR3 length equals 15 residues. V was pared by 4 bases and J by 7 bases, with 20 bases between.